This entry features one T cell receptor beta chain sequence. The target of this receptor is not known. Base qualities are missing; no much larger clone stands one base away. CDR1 and CDR2, per the germline V gene, are MNHEY and SVGEGT. Its CDR3 holds 13 amino acids, cysteine through phenylalanine. Only the CDR3 region is kept as DNA, spanning 39 bases read in frame from base 1. V drops 2 bases and J drops 8 bases, leaving 12 bases in between. This sample is drawn from a study of T cells in Graves' hyperthyroidism and ophthalmopathy (dated by TCRdb to about 2019). A note on the overall study: Peripheral blood was sampled at the time of initial diagnosis, prior to any treatment. To identify distinguishing TCR V-J signatures, a discovery cohort of 100 or so patients was used, comprising some 45 with Graves' ophthalmopathy and around 60 with stable Graves' hyperthyroidism. Prospective prediction of ophthalmopathy was tested in an independent validation cohort of 18 to 20 hyperthyroidism patients and 17 patients who later progressed to ophthalmopathy. The roughly 94 discovery patients were randomly divided into training and test sets at a 7:3 ratio. In about 6 Graves' hyperthyroidism patients, the study also compared T-cell repertoires from thyroid tissue with T-cell repertoires from blood. After sampling, hyperthyroidism patients received methimazole starting at 30 mg daily, and ophthalmopathy patients received high-dose intravenous methylprednisolone. The paper describes TCR Vbeta CDR3 sequencing of fewer than 150 peripheral blood samples, made up of 43 ophthalmopathy patients, approximately 76 hyperthyroidism patients and some 17 progressor patients. What the authors observed across the whole study: In validation, progression to ophthalmopathy was predicted by the model with approximately 67% sensitivity and 72% to 85% specificity, a median of 6.5 months before onset. No statistical method was used to fix the sample size in advance, and group allocation was not hidden from the investigators. Most expanded thyroid clonotypes (frequency above 0.001) were also found in blood, which suggests that blood repertoires may mirror thyroid immune responses. A 13 V-J signature model separated ophthalmopathy from stable hyperthyroidism, with about 90% sensitivity and about 81% specificity in cross-validation and 80%/75% in testing.

Amplification of TCR beta CDR3 regions was carried out from RNA transcripts. The first round of RT-PCR for the TCR CDR3 was performed with the HTBI primer set and the Qiagen OneStep RT-PCR kit. Libraries were constructed in a second round of multiplex PCR, after which size selection and purification were performed. Paired-end sequencing of the libraries was performed with 100 bp reads on an Illumina HiSeq2000. The study's own analysis went as follows. Raw data were processed with SOAPnuke, discarding reads with adapters, uncalled bases, mean Phred below 15, or no exact constant-primer or identifier match. High-quality paired reads were merged using COPE v1.2.5, and each unique nucleotide sequence was defined as a clonotype. MiTCR v1.1 was used to align clonotypes to the IMGT TRBV, TRBD and TRBJ reference segments. Analysis was restricted to V-J combinations with a frequency above 0.0001, which covered 99.2% of repertoires. The TCS score was defined as F50 (clonal expansion) divided by E x V (chaos), with BLOSUM62-based TCRdist calculated between CDR3 peptides within each V-J. Welch's t-statistics and random forest reduced around 550 V-J features to about 13, which were used in a naive Bayes classifier (R e1071). Using fastp trimming at Q25 and MiXCR clonotype assembly, TCRdb reanalyzed the public sequencing data and kept in-frame beta chains. Each CDR3 protein appears once, grouped with its most common genes and DNA. These V and J calls derive from TCRdb rather than the authors' analysis. The sample table shows 600,000 to 650,000 distinct CDR3 sequences, and 16% are seen once. 3.8% of the sample is held by the ten biggest clonotypes.

Stable Graves' hyperthyroidism was defined as the absence of progression to ophthalmopathy over 18 months of follow-up. Hyperthyroidism patients were aged 18 to 65 years and newly diagnosed, with disease duration of less than 2 months. Exclusion was applied to patients with uncontrolled infections, other autoimmune diseases, pregnancy or lactation. Clinical symptoms, serum thyroxine and TRAb, thyroid ultrasound, and orbital computed tomography formed the basis for the diagnoses. PBMCs were separated from 7.5 to 10 ml of fresh peripheral blood using Ficoll-Paque density gradient centrifugation. Trizol reagent was used to extract total RNA, and RNA quality was then checked on an Agilent 2100 Bioanalyzer.

The chain was built from TRBV6-2 or TRBV6-3 and TRBJ1-1; the D gene assignment is ambiguous. This receptor was identified in a woman under 40 with Graves' hyperthyroidism. Sequencing input: blood. For the CDR3, the sequence is CASSYLGPNEAFF. DNA sequence: TGTGCCAGCAGTTACCTGGGTCCAAACGAAGCTTTCTTT.